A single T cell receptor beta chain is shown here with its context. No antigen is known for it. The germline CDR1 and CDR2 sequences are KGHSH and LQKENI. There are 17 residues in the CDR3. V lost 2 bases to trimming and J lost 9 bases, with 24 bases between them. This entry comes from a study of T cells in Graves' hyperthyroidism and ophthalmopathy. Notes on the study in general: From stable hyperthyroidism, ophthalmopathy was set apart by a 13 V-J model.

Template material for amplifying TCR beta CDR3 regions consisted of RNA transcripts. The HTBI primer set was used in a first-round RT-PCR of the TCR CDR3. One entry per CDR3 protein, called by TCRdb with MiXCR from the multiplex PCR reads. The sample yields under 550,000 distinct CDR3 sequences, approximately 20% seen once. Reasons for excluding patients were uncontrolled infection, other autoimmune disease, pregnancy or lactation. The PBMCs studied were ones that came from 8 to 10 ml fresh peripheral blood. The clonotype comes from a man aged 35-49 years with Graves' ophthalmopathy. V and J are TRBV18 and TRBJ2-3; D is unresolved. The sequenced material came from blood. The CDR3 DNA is TGTGCCAGCTCACCAATCACCCTGGGCGGATCCCATAAGACGCAGTATTTT. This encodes CASSPITLGGSHKTQYF.